The T cell receptor beta chain under discussion was sequenced for a study of metastatic and nonmetastatic thyroid tumors. Across the whole study: A comparison of repertoires was made across blood and tumor or nodule tissue from malignant and benign thyroid patients. Study-level findings and limits: In both blood and tumor samples, TCR beta diversity was reported significantly higher for malignant than benign nodules.

Thyroid surgery took place with no prior treatment in any patient. In the source study's methods: A classifier for distant metastasis in papillary thyroid cancer was constructed using CDR3 differences observed across clinicopathological groups. MiXCR reprocessed the PCR reads for TCRdb. These V and J calls derive from TCRdb rather than the authors' analysis. The sample includes 45,000 or so clones, roughly 3.9% of them seen just once. The V end lost 3 bases, the J end lost 2 bases, and 30 bases lay between the germline ends. This CDR3 is 21 amino acids long. Germline V gene lookup returns CDR1 LNHDA and CDR2 SQIVND (reference sequence). Ten or more counts support this clone. Its antigen is still unknown.

Sample: blood. The receptor was isolated from a female donor with papillary thyroid cancer or a benign thyroid nodule (not recorded which). Some clones in this sample may be carry-over from other donors' samples. The chain uses TRBV19 and TRBJ2-3; TRBD2 might be the D (6 bases). CDR3 coding DNA: TGTGCCAGTAGTATGGGGCTCAGCGGGCGGGCGGGCCCTACGATCACAGATACGCAGTATTTT. The encoded protein is CASSMGLSGRAGPTITDTQYF.